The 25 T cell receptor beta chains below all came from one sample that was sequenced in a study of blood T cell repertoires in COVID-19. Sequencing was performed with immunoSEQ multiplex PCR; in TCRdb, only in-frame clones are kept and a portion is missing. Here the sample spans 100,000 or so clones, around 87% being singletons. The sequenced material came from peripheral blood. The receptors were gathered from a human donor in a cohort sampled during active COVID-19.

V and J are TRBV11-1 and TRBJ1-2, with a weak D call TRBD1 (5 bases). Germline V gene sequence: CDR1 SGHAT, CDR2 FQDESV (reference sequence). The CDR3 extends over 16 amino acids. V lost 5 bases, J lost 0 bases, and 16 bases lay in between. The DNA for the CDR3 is TGTGCCAGCAGCACCCGCGGGGCGTCAGCTAACTATGGCTACACCTTC. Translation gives CASSTRGASANYGYTF.

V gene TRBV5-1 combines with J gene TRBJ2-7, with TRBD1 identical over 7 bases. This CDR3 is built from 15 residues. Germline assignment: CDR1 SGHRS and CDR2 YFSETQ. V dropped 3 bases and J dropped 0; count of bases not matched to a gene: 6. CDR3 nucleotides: TGCGCCAGCAGCTCAGGACAGGCGGACTCCTACGAGCAGTACTTC. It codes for CASSSGQADSYEQYF.

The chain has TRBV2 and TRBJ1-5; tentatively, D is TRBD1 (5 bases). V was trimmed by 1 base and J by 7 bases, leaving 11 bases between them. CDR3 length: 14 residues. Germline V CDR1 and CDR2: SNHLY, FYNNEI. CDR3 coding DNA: TGTGCCAGCAGTGAAGGAAGTCGGGGGCAGCCCCAGCATTTT. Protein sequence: CASSEGSRGQPQHF. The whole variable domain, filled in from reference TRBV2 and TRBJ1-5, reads EPEVTQTPSHQVTQMGQEVILRCVPISNHLYFYWYRQILGQKVEFLVSFYNNEISEKSEIFDDQFSVERPDGSNFTLKIRSTKLEDSAMYFCASSEGSRGQPQHFGDGTRLSIL.

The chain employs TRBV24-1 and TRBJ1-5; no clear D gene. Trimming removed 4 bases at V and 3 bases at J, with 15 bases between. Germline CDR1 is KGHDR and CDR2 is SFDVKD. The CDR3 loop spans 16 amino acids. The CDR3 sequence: CATSDPQQTLNQPQHF. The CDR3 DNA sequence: TGTGCCACCAGTGACCCCCAACAGACCCTCAATCAGCCCCAGCATTTT.

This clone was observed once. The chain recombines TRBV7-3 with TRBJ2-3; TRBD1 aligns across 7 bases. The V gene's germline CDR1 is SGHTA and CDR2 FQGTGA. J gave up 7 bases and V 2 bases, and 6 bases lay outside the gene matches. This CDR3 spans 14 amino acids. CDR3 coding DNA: TGTGCCAGCAGCTTACAACCGGACAGGCATACGCAGTATTTT. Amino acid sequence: CASSLQPDRHTQYF.

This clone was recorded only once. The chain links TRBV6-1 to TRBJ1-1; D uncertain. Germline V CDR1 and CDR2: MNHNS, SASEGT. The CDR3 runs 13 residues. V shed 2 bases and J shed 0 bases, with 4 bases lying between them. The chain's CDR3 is CASSESMNTEAFF. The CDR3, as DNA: TGTGCCAGCAGTGAATCAATGAACACTGAAGCTTTCTTT.

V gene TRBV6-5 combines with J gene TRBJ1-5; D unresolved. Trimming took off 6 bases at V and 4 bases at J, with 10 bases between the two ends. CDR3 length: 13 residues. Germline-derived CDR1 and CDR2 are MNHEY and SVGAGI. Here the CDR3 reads CASSPTLNQPQHF. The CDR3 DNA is TGTGCCAGCAGCCCGACTCTAAATCAGCCCCAGCATTTT.

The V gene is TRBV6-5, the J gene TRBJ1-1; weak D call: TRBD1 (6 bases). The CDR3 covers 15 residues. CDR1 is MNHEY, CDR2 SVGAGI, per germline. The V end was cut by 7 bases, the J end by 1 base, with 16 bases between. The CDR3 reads CASKLQGRANTEAFF. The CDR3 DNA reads TGTGCCAGCAAGCTACAGGGTAGGGCGAACACTGAAGCTTTCTTT.

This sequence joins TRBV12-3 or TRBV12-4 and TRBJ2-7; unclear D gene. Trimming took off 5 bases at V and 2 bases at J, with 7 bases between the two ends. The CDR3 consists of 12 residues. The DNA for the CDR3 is TGTGCCAGCAGTGCAGATCCCTACGAGCAGTACTTC. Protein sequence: CASSADPYEQYF.

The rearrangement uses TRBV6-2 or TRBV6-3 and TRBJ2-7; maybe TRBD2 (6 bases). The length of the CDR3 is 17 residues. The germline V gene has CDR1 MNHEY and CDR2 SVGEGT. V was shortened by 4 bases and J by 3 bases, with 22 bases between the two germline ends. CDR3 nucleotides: TGTGCCAGCAGTTTCCCCCAGCGCAGCGGGTTTTACTACGAGCAGTACTTC. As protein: CASSFPQRSGFYYEQYF.

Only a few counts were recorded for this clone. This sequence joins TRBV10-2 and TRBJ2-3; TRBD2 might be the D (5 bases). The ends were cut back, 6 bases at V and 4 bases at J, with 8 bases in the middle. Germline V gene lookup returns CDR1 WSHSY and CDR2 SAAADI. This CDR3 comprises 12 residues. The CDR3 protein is CASSHGADTQYF. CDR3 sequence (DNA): TGCGCCAGCAGCCACGGGGCAGATACGCAGTATTTT.

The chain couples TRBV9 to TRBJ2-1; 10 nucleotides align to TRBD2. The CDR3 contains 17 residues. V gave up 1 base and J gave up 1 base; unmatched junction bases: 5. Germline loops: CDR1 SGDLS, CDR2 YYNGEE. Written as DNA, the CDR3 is TGTGCCAGCAGCGTATCTGCTAGCGGGAGTTCCTACAATGAGCAGTTCTTC. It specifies CASSVSASGSSYNEQFF.

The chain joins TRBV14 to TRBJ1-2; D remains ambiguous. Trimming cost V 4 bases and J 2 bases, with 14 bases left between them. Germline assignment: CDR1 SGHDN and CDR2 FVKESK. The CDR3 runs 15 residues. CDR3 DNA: TGTGCCAGCAGCCGCGCTATGTCCTCGAACTATGGCTACACCTTC. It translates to CASSRAMSSNYGYTF.

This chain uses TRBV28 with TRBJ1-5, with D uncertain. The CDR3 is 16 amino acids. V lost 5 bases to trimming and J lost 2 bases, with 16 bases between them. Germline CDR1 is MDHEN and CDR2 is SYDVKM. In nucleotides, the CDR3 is TGTGCCAGCAGTGGCTCCCGGTTTCGGGGCAATCAGCCCCAGCATTTT. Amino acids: CASSGSRFRGNQPQHF.

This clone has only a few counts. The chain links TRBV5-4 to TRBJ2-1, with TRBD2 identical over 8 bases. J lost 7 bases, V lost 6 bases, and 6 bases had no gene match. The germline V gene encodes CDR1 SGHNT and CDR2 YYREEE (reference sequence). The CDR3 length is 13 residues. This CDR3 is CASINASGNEQFF. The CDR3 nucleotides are TGTGCCAGCATCAATGCTAGCGGGAATGAGCAGTTCTTC.

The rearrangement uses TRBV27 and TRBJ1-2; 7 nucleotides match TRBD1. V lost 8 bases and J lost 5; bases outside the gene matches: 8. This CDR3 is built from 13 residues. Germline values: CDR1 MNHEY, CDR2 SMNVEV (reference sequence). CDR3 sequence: CASGPGQLYGYTF. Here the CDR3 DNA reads TGTGCCAGCGGACCGGGACAGCTATATGGCTACACCTTC.

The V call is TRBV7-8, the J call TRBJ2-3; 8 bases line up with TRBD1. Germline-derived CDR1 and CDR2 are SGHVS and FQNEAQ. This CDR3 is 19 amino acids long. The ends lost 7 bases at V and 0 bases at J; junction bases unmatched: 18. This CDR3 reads CASTVPRGQGATSTDTQYF. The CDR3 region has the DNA TGTGCCAGCACCGTACCTCGAGGACAGGGCGCAACTAGCACAGATACGCAGTATTTT.

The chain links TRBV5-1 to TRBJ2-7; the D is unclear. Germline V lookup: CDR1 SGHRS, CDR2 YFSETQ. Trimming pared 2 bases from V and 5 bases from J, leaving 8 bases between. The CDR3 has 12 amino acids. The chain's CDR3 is CASSLMSDEQYF. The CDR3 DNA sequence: TGCGCCAGCAGCTTAATGAGCGACGAGCAGTACTTC.

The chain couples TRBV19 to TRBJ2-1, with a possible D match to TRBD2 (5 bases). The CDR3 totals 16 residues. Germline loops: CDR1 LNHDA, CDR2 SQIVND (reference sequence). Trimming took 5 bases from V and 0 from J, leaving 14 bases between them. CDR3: CASSPSSRSSYNEQFF. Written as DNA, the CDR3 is TGTGCCAGTAGTCCATCTAGCAGGAGCTCCTACAATGAGCAGTTCTTC.

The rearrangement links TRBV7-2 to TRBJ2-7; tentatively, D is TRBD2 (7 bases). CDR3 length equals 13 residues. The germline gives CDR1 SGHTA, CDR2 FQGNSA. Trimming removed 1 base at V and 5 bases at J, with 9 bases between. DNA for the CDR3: TGTGCCAGCAGCTTAGTAGGGGGGGACGAGCAGTACTTC. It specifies CASSLVGGDEQYF.

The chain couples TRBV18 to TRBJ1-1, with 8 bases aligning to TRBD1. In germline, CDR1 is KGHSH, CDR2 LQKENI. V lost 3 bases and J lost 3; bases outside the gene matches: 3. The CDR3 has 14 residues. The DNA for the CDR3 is TGTGCCAGCTCACCCGGACAGGGATACACTGAAGCTTTCTTT. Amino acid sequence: CASSPGQGYTEAFF.

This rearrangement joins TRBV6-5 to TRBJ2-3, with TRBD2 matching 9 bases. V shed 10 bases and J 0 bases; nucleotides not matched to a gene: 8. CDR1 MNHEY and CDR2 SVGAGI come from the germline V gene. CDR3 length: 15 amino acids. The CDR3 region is CAMYDTSGSTDTQYF. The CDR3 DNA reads TGTGCCATGTACGATACTAGCGGGAGCACAGATACGCAGTATTTT.

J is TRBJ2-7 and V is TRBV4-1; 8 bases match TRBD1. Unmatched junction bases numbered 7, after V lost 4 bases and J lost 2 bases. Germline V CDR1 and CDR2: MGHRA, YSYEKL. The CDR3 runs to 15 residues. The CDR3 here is CASSLRQGNTYEQYF. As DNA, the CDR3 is TGCGCCAGCAGCCTTCGACAGGGGAATACCTACGAGCAGTACTTC.

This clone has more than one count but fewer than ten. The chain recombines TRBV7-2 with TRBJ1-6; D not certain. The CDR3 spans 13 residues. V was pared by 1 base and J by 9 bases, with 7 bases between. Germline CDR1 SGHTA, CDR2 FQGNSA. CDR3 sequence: CASSLERSSPLHF. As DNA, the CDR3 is TGTGCCAGCAGCTTAGAGAGGTCTTCACCCCTCCACTTT.

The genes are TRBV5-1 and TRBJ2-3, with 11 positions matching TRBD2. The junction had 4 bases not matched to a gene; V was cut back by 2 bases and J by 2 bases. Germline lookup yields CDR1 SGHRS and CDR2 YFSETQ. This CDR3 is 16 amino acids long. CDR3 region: CASSFRLAGPTDTQYF. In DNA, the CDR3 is TGCGCCAGCAGCTTCCGACTAGCGGGACCCACAGATACGCAGTATTTT.